Presented here are 26 T cell receptor beta chains from one specimen sequenced in a study of blood T cells in healthy people across ages. With a J-beta primer mix and a sample-barcoded 5' primer, a second PCR ran roughly 6 to 12 cycles. TCRdb re-derived calls from the 5' RACE reads in MiXCR, one entry per CDR3 protein. The repertoire consists of approximately 1.5 million distinct CDR3 sequences, with about 32% occurring once and the leading ten covering approximately 11%. Sequencing input: blood. The receptors derive from a woman aged 25-40 years in good health.

This clonotype has only a few counts. This chain links TRBV5-1 with TRBJ1-6; D not certain. The germline V gene encodes CDR1 SGHRS and CDR2 YFSETQ. The CDR3 is 12 amino acids. V was trimmed by 5 bases and J by 7 bases, leaving 7 bases between them. CDR3 sequence reads: CASRLENSPLHF. CDR3 nucleotides: TGCGCCAGCAGGCTGGAAAATTCACCCCTCCACTTT.

The chain uses TRBV2 and TRBJ2-2; possibly TRBD1 for D (5 bases). The ends were cut back, 5 bases at V and 2 bases at J, with 12 bases in the middle. Germline V CDR1 and CDR2: SNHLY, FYNNEI. The CDR3 loop spans 15 amino acids. The CDR3 loop is CASSSQAVNTGELFF. As DNA, the CDR3 is TGTGCCAGCAGTTCACAGGCGGTCAACACCGGGGAGCTGTTTTTT.

The V gene is TRBV27, the J gene TRBJ2-2; D gene unclear. Germline-derived CDR1 and CDR2 are MNHEY and SMNVEV (reference sequence). Trimming took 0 bases from V and 0 from J, leaving 8 bases between them. The CDR3 is 16 residues long. The CDR3 spells CASSLSETANTGELFF. Here the CDR3 DNA reads TGTGCCAGCAGTTTATCGGAAACAGCGAACACCGGGGAGCTGTTTTTT.

The rearrangement links TRBV5-1 to TRBJ2-2; no clear D. The CDR3 is 14 residues long. V was cut by 6 bases and J by 1 base, with 10 bases left in between. Germline CDR1 and CDR2: SGHRS and YFSETQ. For the CDR3, the DNA is TGCGCCAGCACGGCGACCGGGAACACCGGGGAGCTGTTTTTT. Amino acid sequence: CASTATGNTGELFF.

V and J are TRBV4-3 and TRBJ2-4; either TRBD1 or TRBD2 may supply D (5 bases each). CDR1 and CDR2 from the germline V gene are LGHNA and YSLEER. V lost 0 bases, J lost 6 bases, and 18 bases lay in between. The CDR3 has 17 amino acids. The CDR3 DNA is TGCGCCAGCAGCCAAGATGGTGCCCGGGACCGTCTAAACATTCAGTACTTC. Translated: CASSQDGARDRLNIQYF.

This sequence joins TRBV12-5 and TRBJ2-1, with D perhaps matching TRBD1 or TRBD2 (6 bases each). This CDR3 contains 16 residues. CDR1 and CDR2 from the germline V gene are LGHNT and FRNRAP. The V end was cut by 2 bases, the J end by 7 bases, with 18 bases between. The CDR3 protein is CASGLTRGPLTNEQFF. CDR3 sequence (DNA): TGTGCTAGTGGTTTGACCCGGGGGCCCCTCACAAATGAGCAGTTCTTC.

Worth noting for this clonotype: Since a much larger clone is just one base distant, this may be a read error. This chain links TRBV28 with TRBJ2-7; a possible D gene is TRBD2 (6 bases). Trimming stripped 11 bases from V and 4 bases from J, with 21 bases between. CDR1 MDHEN and CDR2 SYDVKM come from the germline V gene. This CDR3 has 14 amino acids. In DNA form, the CDR3 reads TGTGCCTGCACTTTACAGGAACTAGCTTACGAGCAGTACTTC. Translation gives CACTLQELAYEQYF.

The rearrangement uses TRBV5-1 and TRBJ2-7, with D tentatively TRBD1 (6 bases). Per germline, CDR1 SGHRS and CDR2 YFSETQ. This CDR3 has 13 amino acids. Trimming left V 2 bases short and J 5 bases short, with 11 bases between. The DNA for the CDR3 is TGCGCCAGCAGCTTCCAGGGGAAGAACGAGCAGTACTTC. Its protein is CASSFQGKNEQYF.

J is TRBJ1-5 and V is TRBV6-1, with 10 positions matching TRBD1. With 7 bases clipped from V and 0 bases from J, the junction kept 6 bases outside the gene matches. This CDR3 comprises 16 residues. CDR1 is MNHNS, CDR2 SASEGT, per germline. The CDR3 DNA reads as TGTGCCAGCAAGCCGGGACAGGGGCTTAGCAATCAGCCCCAGCATTTT. Protein product: CASKPGQGLSNQPQHF.

This clonotype was detected only a few times. The gene calls are TRBV28 and TRBJ2-3, with 8 bases lining up with TRBD1. V shed 7 bases, J shed 4 bases, and the junction held 4 bases outside the gene matches. The CDR3 length is 13 residues. Germline V gene sequence: CDR1 MDHEN, CDR2 SYDVKM. The CDR3 DNA reads as TGTGCCAGCACCGGGACAGGCCCAGATACGCAGTATTTT. Translated, it gives CASTGTGPDTQYF.

The chain has TRBV11-2 and TRBJ2-7, with D perhaps matching TRBD1 (5 bases). This CDR3 has 14 residues. V was trimmed by 3 bases and J by 1 base, leaving 10 bases between them. Germline V gives CDR1 SGHAT, CDR2 FQNNGV. CDR3 coding DNA: TGTGCCAGCAGCTTGACAGACACATCCTACGAGCAGTACTTC. Its protein is CASSLTDTSYEQYF. The full variable domain, in which reference TRBV11-2 and TRBJ2-7 provide the parts outside the CDR3, is EAGVAQSPRYKIIEKRQSVAFWCNPISGHATLYWYQQILGQGPKLLIQFQNNGVVDDSQLPKDRFSAERLKGVDSTLKIQPAKLEDSAVYLCASSLTDTSYEQYFGPGTRLTVT.

In its sample, this clonotype was seen a few times. Here the CDR3 DNA reads TGTGCCAGCAGCGTATCGCACCTCTATGGCTACACCTTC. This codes for CASSVSHLYGYTF. This rearrangement joins TRBV9 to TRBJ1-2; no reliable D call. The CDR3 spans 13 residues. V gave up 1 base and J gave up 4 bases, with 8 bases separating them. Looked up from germline, CDR1 is SGDLS and CDR2 is YYNGEE.

This clonotype was recorded many times. The chain carries TRBV11-2 and TRBJ2-3; TRBD1 matches at 12 bases. CDR3 length equals 16 residues. After removal of 5 bases from V and 4 bases from J, the junction contained 7 bases not matched to a gene. The V gene's germline CDR1 is SGHAT and CDR2 FQNNGV. CDR3 nucleotide sequence: TGTGCCAGCAGCCTTACTGGGACAGGGGGCCCAGATACGCAGTATTTT. It translates to CASSLTGTGGPDTQYF.

There are a few counts of this clonotype. The chain couples TRBV28 to TRBJ2-2; unclear D gene. CDR1 MDHEN and CDR2 SYDVKM come from the germline V gene. CDR3 length: 18 residues. The germline V and J ends were trimmed by 6 bases and 3 bases, with 23 bases remaining between them. CDR3 DNA: TGTGCCAGCAGCCGGGCAGGCTTCGACCCTCTCCACACCGGGGAGCTGTTTTTT. Its translation is CASSRAGFDPLHTGELFF.

The chain has TRBV7-3 and TRBJ2-2; D call uncertain. V was shortened by 6 bases and J by 6 bases, with 20 bases between the two germline ends. The CDR3 spans 16 residues. Germline V gene lookup returns CDR1 SGHTA and CDR2 FQGTGA. CDR3 sequence (DNA): TGTGCCAGCAGTGATATGAGATGGGGAACTCCCGGGGAGCTGTTTTTT. It is translated as CASSDMRWGTPGELFF.

This clonotype came up a few times. Here the CDR3 DNA reads TGTGCCAGCAGCTCTAGCGGGGACCGGGCCCAGTACTTC. Protein sequence: CASSSSGDRAQYF. This chain uses TRBV5-6 with TRBJ2-5, with 9 bases lining up with TRBD2. The germline gives CDR1 SGHDT, CDR2 YYEEEE. The V segment lost 3 bases and the J segment 9 bases; nucleotides outside the gene matches: 6. The length of the CDR3 is 13 residues. The whole variable domain, filled in from reference TRBV5-6 and TRBJ2-5, reads DAGVTQSPTHLIKTRGQQVTLRCSPKSGHDTVSWYQQALGQGPQFIFQYYEEEERQRGNFPDRFSGHQFPNYSSELNVNALLLGDSALYLCASSSSGDRAQYFGPGTRLLVL.

This clonotype has at least ten counts. CDR3 nucleotide sequence: TGCGCCAGCAGCCCCGACCGTGGGGCATACAATGAGCAGTTCTTC. Translation gives CASSPDRGAYNEQFF. The V and J genes are TRBV4-1 and TRBJ2-1; possibly TRBD1 for D (5 bases). Deletions cut 4 bases from V and 4 bases from J, with 14 bases between. Per the germline V gene, CDR1 is MGHRA and CDR2 is YSYEKL. The CDR3 extends over 15 amino acids.

The sample holds a few counts of this clonotype. The chain links TRBV10-2 to TRBJ2-7, with 8 positions matching TRBD2. The CDR3 loop spans 14 amino acids. V gave up 5 bases and J gave up 3 bases; unmatched junction bases: 6. The germline V gene encodes CDR1 WSHSY and CDR2 SAAADI. Here the CDR3 reads CASSHGGGFYEQYF. In nucleotides, the CDR3 is TGCGCCAGCAGTCACGGCGGGGGGTTCTACGAGCAGTACTTC.

This clonotype was found a few times. The chain is built from TRBV20-1 and TRBJ2-7; the match to TRBD2 covers 11 bases. The length of the CDR3 is 17 residues. J was trimmed by 5 bases and V by 2 bases; bases with no gene match: 14. CDR1 DFQATT and CDR2 SNEGSKA come from the germline V gene (reference sequence). DNA for the CDR3: TGCAGTGCTAGAAATAGCGGGAGGGCCGGAGTCTTCCACGAGCAGTACTTC. This sequence encodes CSARNSGRAGVFHEQYF.

This clonotype was picked up many times. The chain joins TRBV2 to TRBJ2-1; unclear D gene. The V gene lost 2 bases and the J gene lost 0 bases, with 11 bases spanning the gap. Germline CDR1 reads SNHLY; CDR2 reads FYNNEI. The CDR3 spans 16 residues. The CDR3 loop reads CASSESGRSSYNEQFF. In nucleotides, the CDR3 is TGTGCCAGCAGTGAATCGGGCCGAAGCTCCTACAATGAGCAGTTCTTC.

The chain links TRBV20-1 to TRBJ2-1, with D possibly being TRBD2 (8 bases). CDR1 and CDR2 from the germline V gene are DFQATT and SNEGSKA (reference sequence). Trimming cost V 4 bases and J 4 bases, with 20 bases left between them. CDR3 length: 16 amino acids. CDR3 DNA: TGCAGTGCTACAGGGGGAAGCGGGAGAACTTACAATGAGCAGTTCTTC. Residues: CSATGGSGRTYNEQFF.

This clonotype has just a few counts. This chain joins TRBV4-1 and TRBJ1-4; weak D call: TRBD1 (5 bases). The ends were cut back, 1 base at V and 6 bases at J, with 18 bases in the middle. This CDR3 has 17 residues. The V gene's germline CDR1 is MGHRA and CDR2 YSYEKL. The CDR3: CASSQVQAGGRYEKLFF. Written as DNA, the CDR3 is TGCGCCAGCAGCCAAGTCCAGGCGGGGGGAAGGTATGAAAAACTGTTTTTT.

This clonotype showed up many times. The chain uses TRBV4-1 and TRBJ2-7; no clear D. The CDR3 extends over 11 amino acids. Germline CDR1 and CDR2: MGHRA and YSYEKL. Trimming cost V 1 base and J 6 bases, with 4 bases left between them. This CDR3 is CASSQGVEQYF. The CDR3 coding sequence is TGCGCCAGCAGCCAAGGGGTCGAGCAGTACTTC.

This chain joins TRBV29-1 and TRBJ1-2; D possibly corresponds to TRBD1 (5 bases). The length of the CDR3 is 13 residues. Germline V CDR1 and CDR2: SQVTM, ANQGSEA. V was shortened by 4 bases and J by 0 bases, with 9 bases between the two germline ends. The CDR3 reads CSVVGDSNYGYTF. DNA of the CDR3: TGCAGCGTTGTGGGGGACTCTAACTATGGCTACACCTTC.

This clonotype came up many times. This rearrangement joins TRBV29-1 to TRBJ1-1; D remains ambiguous. Deletions cut 7 bases from V and 1 base from J, with 4 bases between. The CDR3 covers 10 residues. CDR1 is SQVTM and CDR2 is ANQGSEA in the germline V gene. The CDR3 DNA reads TGCAGCGCATCGAACACTGAAGCTTTCTTT. Protein: CSASNTEAFF.

Comment on this clonotype: At one of its ends the junction is not consistent with the germline gene, which may arise from a read error. The genes are TRBV4-2 and TRBJ1-5; maybe TRBD1 (5 bases). This CDR3 has 15 amino acids. Germline lookup yields CDR1 LGHNA and CDR2 YNFKEQ. The CDR3 sequence: CASGQDSRTQGPQHF. CDR3 DNA sequence: TGTGCCAGCGGCCAAGATAGTAGGACCCAGGGGCCCCAGCATTTT.